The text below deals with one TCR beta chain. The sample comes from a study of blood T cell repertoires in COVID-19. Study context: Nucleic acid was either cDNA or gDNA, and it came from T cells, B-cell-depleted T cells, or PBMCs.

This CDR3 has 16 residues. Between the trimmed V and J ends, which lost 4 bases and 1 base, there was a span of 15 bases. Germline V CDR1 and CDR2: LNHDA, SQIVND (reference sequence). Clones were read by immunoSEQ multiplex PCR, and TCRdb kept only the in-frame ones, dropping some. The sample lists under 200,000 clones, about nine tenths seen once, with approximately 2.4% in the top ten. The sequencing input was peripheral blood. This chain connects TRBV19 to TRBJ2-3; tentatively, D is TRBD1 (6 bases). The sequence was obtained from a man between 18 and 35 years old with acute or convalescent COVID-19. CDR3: CASSTTGTKGTDTQYF. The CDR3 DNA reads TGTGCCAGTAGTACAACCGGGACAAAGGGCACAGATACGCAGTATTTT.